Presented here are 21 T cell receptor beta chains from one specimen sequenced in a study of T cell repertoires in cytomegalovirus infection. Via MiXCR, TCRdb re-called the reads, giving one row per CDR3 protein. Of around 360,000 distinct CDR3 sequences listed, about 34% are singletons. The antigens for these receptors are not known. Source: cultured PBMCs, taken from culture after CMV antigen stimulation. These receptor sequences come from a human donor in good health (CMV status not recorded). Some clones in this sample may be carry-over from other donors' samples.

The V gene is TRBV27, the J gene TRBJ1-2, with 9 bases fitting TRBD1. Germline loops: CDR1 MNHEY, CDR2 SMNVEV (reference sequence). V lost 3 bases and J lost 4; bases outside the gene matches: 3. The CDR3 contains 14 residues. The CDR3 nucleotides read TGTGCCAGCAGTTTCCTGGGACAGGGCTATGGCTACACCTTC. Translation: CASSFLGQGYGYTF.

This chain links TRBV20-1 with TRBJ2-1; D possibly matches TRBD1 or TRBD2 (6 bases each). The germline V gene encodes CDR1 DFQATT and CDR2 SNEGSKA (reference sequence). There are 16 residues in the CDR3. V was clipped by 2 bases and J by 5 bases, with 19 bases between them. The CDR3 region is CSARSVAPRDNNEQFF. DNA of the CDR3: TGCAGTGCTAGATCTGTCGCCCCGCGGGACAACAATGAGCAGTTCTTC.

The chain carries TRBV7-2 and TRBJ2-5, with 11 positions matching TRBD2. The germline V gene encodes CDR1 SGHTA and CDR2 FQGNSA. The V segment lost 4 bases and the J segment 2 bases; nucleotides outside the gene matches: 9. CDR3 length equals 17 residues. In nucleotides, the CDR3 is TGTGCCAGCAGCTCGGGTAGCGGGAGGGGAAATCAAGAGACCCAGTACTTC. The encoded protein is CASSSGSGRGNQETQYF.

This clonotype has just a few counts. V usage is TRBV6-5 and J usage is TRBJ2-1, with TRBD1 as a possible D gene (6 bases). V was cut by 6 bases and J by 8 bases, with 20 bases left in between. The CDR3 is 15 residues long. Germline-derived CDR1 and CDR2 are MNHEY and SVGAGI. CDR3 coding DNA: TGTGCCAGCAGCACAACCGGGACACCCGCCGATGAGCAGTTCTTC. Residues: CASSTTGTPADEQFF.

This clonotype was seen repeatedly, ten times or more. CDR3 residues: CASSLEGRGTGELFF. CDR3 bases: TGTGCCAGCAGCTTAGAGGGACGAGGGACCGGGGAGCTGTTTTTT. The chain has TRBV7-2 and TRBJ2-2, with D perhaps TRBD1 or TRBD2 (5 bases each). The CDR3 is made up of 15 amino acids. Deletions cut 1 base from V and 5 bases from J, with 11 bases between. Germline V lookup: CDR1 SGHTA, CDR2 FQGNSA.

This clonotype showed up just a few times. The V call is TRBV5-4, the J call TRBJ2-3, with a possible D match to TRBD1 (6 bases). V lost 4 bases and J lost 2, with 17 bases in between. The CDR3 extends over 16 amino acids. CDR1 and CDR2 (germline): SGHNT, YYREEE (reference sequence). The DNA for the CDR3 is TGTGCCAGCAGCCCGTCAAGTAGACAGGTCACAGATACGCAGTATTTT. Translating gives CASSPSSRQVTDTQYF.

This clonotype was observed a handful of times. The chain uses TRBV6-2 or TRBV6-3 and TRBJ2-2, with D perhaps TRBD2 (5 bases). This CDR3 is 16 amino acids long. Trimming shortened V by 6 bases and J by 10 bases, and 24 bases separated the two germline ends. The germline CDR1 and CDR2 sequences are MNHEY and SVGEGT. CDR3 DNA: TGTGCCAGCAGAGACTACCGGGCGCAAGGGTGGGAGGAGCTGTTTTTT. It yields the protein CASRDYRAQGWEELFF.

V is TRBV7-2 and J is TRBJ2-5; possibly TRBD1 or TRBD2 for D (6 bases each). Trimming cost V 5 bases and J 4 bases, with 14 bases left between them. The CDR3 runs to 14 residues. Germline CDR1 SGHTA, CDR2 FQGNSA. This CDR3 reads CASSPIQGGETQYF. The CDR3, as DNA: TGTGCCAGCAGCCCAATACAGGGAGGAGAGACCCAGTACTTC.

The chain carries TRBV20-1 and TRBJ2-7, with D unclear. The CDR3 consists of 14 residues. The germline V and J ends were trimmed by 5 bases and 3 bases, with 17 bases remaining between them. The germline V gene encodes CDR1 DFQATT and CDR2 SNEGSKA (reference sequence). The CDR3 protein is CSAPIPNSGYEQYF. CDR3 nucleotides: TGCAGTGCTCCGATCCCTAACTCAGGCTACGAGCAGTACTTC.

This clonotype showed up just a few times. The CDR3 region has the DNA TGTGCCAGCAGCCCAGGACAGGCCGTTAGGGTGAAGTACGTC. It yields the protein CASSPGQAVRVKYV. The genes are TRBV6-2 or TRBV6-3 and TRBJ2-7, with 7 bases identical to TRBD1. The CDR3 is made up of 14 amino acids. J gave up 11 bases and V 6 bases, and 16 bases lay outside the gene matches. Per germline, CDR1 MNHEY and CDR2 SVGEGT.

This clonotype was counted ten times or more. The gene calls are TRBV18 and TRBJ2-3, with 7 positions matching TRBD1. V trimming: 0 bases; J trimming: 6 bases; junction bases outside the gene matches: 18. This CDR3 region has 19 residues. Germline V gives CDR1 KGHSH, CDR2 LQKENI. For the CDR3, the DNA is TGTGCCAGCTCACCACCGATTGAGGGGGCTTCGTCTGTCACCGATACGCAGTATTTT. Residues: CASSPPIEGASSVTDTQYF.

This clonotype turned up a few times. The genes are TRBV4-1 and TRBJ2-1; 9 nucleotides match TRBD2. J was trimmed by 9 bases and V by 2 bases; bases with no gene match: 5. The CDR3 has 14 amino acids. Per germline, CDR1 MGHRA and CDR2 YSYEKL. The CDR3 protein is CASSQPLAGREQFF. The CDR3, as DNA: TGCGCCAGCAGCCAACCCCTAGCGGGACGTGAGCAGTTCTTC.

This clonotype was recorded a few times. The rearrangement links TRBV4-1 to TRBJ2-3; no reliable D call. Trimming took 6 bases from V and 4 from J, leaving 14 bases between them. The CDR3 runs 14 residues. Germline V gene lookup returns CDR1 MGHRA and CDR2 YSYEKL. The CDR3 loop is CASSPVLDSDTQYF. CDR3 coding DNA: TGCGCCAGCAGTCCCGTCCTAGATTCAGATACGCAGTATTTT.

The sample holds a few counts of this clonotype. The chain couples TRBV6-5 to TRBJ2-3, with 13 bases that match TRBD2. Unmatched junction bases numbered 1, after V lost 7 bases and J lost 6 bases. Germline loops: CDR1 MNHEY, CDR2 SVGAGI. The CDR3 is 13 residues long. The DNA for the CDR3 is TGTGCCAGCAAGACTAGCGGGAGGGATACGCAGTATTTT. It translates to CASKTSGRDTQYF.

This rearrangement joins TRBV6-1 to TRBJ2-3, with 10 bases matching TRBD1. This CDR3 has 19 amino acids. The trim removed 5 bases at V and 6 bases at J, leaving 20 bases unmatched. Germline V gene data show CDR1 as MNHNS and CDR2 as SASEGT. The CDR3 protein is CASSSDRGQLLQRLDTQYF. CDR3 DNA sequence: TGTGCCAGCAGTTCTGACAGGGGGCAGCTACTCCAGCGGCTGGATACGCAGTATTTT.

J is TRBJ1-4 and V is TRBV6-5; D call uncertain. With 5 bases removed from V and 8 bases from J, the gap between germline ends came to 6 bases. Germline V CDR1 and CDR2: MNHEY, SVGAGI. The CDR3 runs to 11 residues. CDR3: CASSGWEKLFF. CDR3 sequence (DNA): TGTGCCAGCAGTGGATGGGAAAAACTGTTTTTT.

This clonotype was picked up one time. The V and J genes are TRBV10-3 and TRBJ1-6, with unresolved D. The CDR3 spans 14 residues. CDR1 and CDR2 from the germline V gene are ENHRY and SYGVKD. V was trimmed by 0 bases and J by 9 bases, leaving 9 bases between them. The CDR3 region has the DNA TGTGCCATCAGTGAGTCCTCAGATACTTCACCCCTCCACTTT. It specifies CAISESSDTSPLHF.

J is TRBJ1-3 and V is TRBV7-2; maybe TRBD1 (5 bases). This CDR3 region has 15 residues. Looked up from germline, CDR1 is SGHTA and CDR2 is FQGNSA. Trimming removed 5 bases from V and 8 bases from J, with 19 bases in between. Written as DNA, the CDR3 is TGTGCCAGCAGCCGATCCTCCGGGGCCGGCGACACCATATATTTT. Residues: CASSRSSGAGDTIYF.

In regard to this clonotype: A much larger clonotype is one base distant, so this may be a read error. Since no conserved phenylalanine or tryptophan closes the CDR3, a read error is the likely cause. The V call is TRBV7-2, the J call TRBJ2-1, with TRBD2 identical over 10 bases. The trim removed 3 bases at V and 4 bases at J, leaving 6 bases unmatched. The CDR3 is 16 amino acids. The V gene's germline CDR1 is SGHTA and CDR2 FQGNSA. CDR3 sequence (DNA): TGTGCCAGCAGCTTGGCGACTAGCGGGTTTTACAATGAGCAGTTCCTC. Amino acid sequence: CASSLATSGFYNEQFL.

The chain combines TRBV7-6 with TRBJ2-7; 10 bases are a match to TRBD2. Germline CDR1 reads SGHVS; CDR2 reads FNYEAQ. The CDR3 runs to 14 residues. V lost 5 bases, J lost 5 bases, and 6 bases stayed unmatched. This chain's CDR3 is CASSGWTSGDEQYF. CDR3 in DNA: TGTGCCAGCAGCGGGTGGACTAGCGGCGACGAGCAGTACTTC.

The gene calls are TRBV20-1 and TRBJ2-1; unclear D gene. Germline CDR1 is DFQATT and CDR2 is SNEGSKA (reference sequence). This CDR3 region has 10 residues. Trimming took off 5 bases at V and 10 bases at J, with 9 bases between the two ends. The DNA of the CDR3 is TGCAGTGCTGTGAATCTGGAGCAGTTCTTC. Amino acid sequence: CSAVNLEQFF.